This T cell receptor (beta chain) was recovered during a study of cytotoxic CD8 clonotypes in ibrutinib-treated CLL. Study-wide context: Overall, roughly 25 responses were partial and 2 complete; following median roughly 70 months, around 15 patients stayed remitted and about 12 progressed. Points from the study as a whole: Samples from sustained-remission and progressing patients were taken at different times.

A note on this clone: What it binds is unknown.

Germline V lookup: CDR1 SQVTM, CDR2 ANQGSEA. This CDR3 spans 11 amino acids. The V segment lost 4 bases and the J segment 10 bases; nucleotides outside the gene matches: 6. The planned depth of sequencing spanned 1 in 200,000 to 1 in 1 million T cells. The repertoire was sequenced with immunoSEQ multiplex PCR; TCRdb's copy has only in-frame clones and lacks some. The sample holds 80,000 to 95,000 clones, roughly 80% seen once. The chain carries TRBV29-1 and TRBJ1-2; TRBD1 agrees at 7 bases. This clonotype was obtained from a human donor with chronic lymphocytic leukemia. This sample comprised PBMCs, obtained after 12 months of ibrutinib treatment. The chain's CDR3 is CSVGQGGTYTF. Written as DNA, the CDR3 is TGCAGCGTTGGACAGGGAGGAACCTACACCTTC.